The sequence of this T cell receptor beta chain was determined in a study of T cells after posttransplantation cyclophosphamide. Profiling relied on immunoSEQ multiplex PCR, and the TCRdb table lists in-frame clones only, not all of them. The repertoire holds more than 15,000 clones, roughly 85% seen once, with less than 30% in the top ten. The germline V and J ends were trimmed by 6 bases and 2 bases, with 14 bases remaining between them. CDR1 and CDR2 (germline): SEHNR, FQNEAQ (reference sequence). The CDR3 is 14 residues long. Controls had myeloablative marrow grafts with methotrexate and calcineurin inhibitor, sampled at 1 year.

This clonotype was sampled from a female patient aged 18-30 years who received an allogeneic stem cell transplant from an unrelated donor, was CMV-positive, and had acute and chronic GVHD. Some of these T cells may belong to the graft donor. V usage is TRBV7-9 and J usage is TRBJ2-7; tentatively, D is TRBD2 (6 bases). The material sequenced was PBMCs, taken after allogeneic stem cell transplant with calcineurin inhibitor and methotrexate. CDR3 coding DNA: TGTGCCAGCAGTTCCACCAGGGAGGCCTACGAGCAGTACTTC. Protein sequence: CASSSTREAYEQYF.